The entry that follows covers one TCR beta chain sequence. Its matching antigen is unknown. V shed 4 bases and J 4 bases; nucleotides not matched to a gene: 11. Germline CDR1 reads LGHNA; CDR2 reads YSLEER. This CDR3 region has 16 residues. The PCR used 60 Vbeta and 13 Jbeta primers. Method: immunoSEQ multiplex PCR; TCRdb's copy keeps in-frame clones and lacks some. The table records roughly 130,000 clones, 88% of them present only once. The data were taken from a study of cytomegalovirus exposure and HLA in healthy donors. Study details: In a previous analysis, more than 90 million unique TCR beta sequences were found from some 200 million T cells.

Broader study findings: Looking again later, the authors saw that most CMV-associated TCR beta chains seemed HLA-restricted. Most of the TCR beta V segments (in an earlier analysis) were productive either about 87% or about 30% of the time. The majority of TCR sequences were rare, yet some public TCRs appeared in many donors.

The source is a middle-aged woman in good health and CMV-seronegative. Sequenced material: PBMCs. The chain employs TRBV4-3 and TRBJ2-3; 7 bases line up with TRBD1. In nucleotides, the CDR3 is TGCGCCAGCAGCCCGTCCCACAGGGGAAGCGCAGATACGCAGTATTTT. Translation gives CASSPSHRGSADTQYF.